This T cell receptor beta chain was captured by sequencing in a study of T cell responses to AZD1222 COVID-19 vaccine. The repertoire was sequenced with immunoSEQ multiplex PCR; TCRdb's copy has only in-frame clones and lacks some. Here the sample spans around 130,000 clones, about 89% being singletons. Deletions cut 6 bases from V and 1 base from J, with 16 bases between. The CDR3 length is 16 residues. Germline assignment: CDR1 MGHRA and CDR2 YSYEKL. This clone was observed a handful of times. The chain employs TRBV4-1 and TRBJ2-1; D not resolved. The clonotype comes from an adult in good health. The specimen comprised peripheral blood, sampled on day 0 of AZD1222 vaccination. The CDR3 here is CASRTQLHTSYNEQFF. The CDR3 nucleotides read TGCGCCAGCAGGACGCAGCTCCACACATCCTACAATGAGCAGTTCTTC.